The clone carrying this TCR beta chain has a handful of counts. Each CDR3 protein is one row after TCRdb ran MiXCR on the 5' RACE reads. The data show some 38,000 distinct CDR3 sequences, roughly 8% seen once. The time point denotes: sample taken at primary tumor resection. The study sequenced unsorted whole RNA from tumor, nontumor lung or frozen PBMC. CDR3 size: 14 residues. In germline, CDR1 is SEHNR, CDR2 FQNEAQ (reference sequence). With 5 bases removed from V and 2 bases from J, the gap between germline ends came to 12 bases. This sample stems from a study of spatial heterogeneity in lung cancer. Study summary: Fewer alpha-chain than beta-chain sequences were consistently detected. Across the raw uncorrected reads, a unique TCR and UMI combination was observed, on average, more than ten times.

Sequenced material: PBMCs, taken at surgery. This TCR came from a male donor with early-stage non-small cell lung cancer. J is TRBJ2-5 and V is TRBV7-9; D tentatively reads TRBD1 or TRBD2 (5 bases each). DNA of the CDR3: TGTGCCAGCAGCGACCGGGGCCAGCAAGAGACCCAGTACTTC. Protein: CASSDRGQQETQYF.